The entry that follows covers one TCR beta chain sequence. Looked up from germline, CDR1 is SQVTM and CDR2 is ANQGSEA. With 4 bases removed from V and 1 base from J, the gap between germline ends came to 8 bases. The CDR3 has 13 amino acids. The data originate from a study of blood T cell repertoires in COVID-19. Study context: Acute and convalescent COVID-19 samples came from the United States, Italy and Spain.

In the source study's methods: Nucleated cell number was recorded as an estimate derived from reference gene primer amplification. The method was immunoSEQ multiplex PCR; TCRdb's version includes in-frame clones alone and lacks a portion of them. V, J and clone size are taken as reported in that table, and D and trimming were inferred from the DNA itself. The data contain around 250,000 clones, 86% of them singletons. The TCR originated in a man aged 55 to 69 with acute or convalescent COVID-19. The sequenced sample consisted of peripheral blood. This chain links TRBV29-1 with TRBJ1-5; possible D gene TRBD1, 6 bases. Here the CDR3 DNA reads TGCAGCGTTGGACAGGCCAGCAATCAGCCCCAGCATTTT. Its protein is CSVGQASNQPQHF.